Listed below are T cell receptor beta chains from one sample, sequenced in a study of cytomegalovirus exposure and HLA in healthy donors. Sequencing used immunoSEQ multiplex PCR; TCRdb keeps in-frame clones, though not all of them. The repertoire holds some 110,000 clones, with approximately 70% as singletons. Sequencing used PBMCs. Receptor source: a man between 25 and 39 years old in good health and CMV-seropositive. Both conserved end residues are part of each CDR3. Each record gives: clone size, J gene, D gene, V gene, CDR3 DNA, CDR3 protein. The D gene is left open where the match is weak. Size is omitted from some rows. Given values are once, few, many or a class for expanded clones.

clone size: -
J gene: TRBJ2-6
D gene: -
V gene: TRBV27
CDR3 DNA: TGTGCCAGACAGTTCTCTGGGGCCAACGTCCTGACTTTC
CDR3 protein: CARQFSGANVLTF

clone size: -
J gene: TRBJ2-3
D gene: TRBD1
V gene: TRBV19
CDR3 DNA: TGTGCCAGTAGGGGGACAGAACGCACAGATACGCAGTATTTT
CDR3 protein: CASRGTERTDTQYF

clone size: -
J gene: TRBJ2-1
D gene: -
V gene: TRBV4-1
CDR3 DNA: TGCGCCAGCAGCCAAGTTATCGGGTACCTTGGGAATGAGCAGTTCTTC
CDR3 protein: CASSQVIGYLGNEQFF

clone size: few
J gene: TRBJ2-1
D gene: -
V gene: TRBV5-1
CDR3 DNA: TGCGCCAGCAGCTTCGAAAGCGGTAACAATGAGCAGTTCTTC
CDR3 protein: CASSFESGNNEQFF

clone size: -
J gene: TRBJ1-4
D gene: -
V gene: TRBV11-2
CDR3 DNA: TGTGCCAGCAGCTTAGTTACAGGGACTAATGAAAAACTGTTTTTT
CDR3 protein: CASSLVTGTNEKLFF

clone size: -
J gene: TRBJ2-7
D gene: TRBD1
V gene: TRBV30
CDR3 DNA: TGTGCCTGGAGCCCCGGGACAGGGTACGAGCAGTACTTC
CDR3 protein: CAWSPGTGYEQYF

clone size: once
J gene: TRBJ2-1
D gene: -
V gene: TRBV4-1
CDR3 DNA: TGCGCCAGCAGCCAAGTAGCGGACACCGAGAAAGAGCAGTTCTTC
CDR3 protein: CASSQVADTEKEQFF

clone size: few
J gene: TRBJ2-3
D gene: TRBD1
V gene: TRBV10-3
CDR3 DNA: TGTGCCATCAGTGGGACAGGGGGCACAGATACGCAGTATTTT
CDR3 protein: CAISGTGGTDTQYF

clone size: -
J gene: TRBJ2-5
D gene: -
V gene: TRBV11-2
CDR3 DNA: TGTGCCAGCAGCTTGGATCCGGGGCAAGAGACCCAGTACTTC
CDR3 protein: CASSLDPGQETQYF

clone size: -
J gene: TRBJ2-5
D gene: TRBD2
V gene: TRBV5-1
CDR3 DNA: TGCGCCAGCAGCTTGGGGGGAGGGGACCAAGAGACCCAGTACTTC
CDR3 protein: CASSLGGGDQETQYF

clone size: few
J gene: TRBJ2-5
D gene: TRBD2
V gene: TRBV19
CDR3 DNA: TGTGCCAGTAGGCCGATAGCGGGAGCGGGTGAGACCCAGTACTTC
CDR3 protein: CASRPIAGAGETQYF

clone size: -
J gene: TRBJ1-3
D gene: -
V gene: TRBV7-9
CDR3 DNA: TGTGCCAGCAGCTTCGGGGTTTCTGGAAACACCATATATTTT
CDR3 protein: CASSFGVSGNTIYF

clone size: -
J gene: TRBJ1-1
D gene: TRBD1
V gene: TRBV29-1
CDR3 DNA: TGCAGCGCCAGACAGGGGCCGGGGACTGAAGCTTTCTTT
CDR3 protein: CSARQGPGTEAFF

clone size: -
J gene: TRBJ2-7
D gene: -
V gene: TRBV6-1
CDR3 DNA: TGTGCCAGCAGTGAATGGTACGAGCAGTACTTC
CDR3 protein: CASSEWYEQYF

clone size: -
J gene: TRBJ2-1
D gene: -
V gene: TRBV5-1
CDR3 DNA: TGCGCCAGCAGCGTCCAACTAGCCAATGAGCAGTTCTTC
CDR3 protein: CASSVQLANEQFF

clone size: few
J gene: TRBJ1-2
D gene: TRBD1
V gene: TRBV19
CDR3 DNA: TGTGCCAGTAGTATAGTGGGCAGGGGGCGTAAAGGCTACACCTTC
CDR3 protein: CASSIVGRGRKGYTF

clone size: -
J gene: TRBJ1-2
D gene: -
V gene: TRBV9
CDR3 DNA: TGTGCCAGCAGCAGCCAGGGTGGGGGCTACACCTTC
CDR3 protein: CASSSQGGGYTF

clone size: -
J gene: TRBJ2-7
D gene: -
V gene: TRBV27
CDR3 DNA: TGTGCCAGCAGTTTAACCGGGGTAGGGACCTACGAGCAGTACTTC
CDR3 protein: CASSLTGVGTYEQYF

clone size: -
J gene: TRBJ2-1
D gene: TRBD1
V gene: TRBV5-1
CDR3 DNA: TGCGCCAGCAGCATCGGGACAGGGAGCCCCTACAATGAGCAGTTCTTC
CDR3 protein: CASSIGTGSPYNEQFF

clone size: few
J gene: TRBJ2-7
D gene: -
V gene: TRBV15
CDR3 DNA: TGTGCCACCAGCAGTTTAGGGGGTTTCCCCGCCTACGAGCAGTACTTC
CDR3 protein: CATSSLGGFPAYEQYF

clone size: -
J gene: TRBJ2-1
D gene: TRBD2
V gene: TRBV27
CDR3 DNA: TGTGCCAGCAGTTTATCCGGGACTAGCGAATACAATGAGCAGTTCTTC
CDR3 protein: CASSLSGTSEYNEQFF

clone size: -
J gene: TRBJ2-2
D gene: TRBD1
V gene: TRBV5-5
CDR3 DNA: TGTGCCAGCAGCCATGGCACAGGGGTCACCGGGGAGCTGTTTTTT
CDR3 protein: CASSHGTGVTGELFF

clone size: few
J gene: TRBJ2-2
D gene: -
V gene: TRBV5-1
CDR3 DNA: TGCGCCGCGGGTTTTACCGCGAACACCGGGGAGCTGTTTTTT
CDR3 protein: CAAGFTANTGELFF

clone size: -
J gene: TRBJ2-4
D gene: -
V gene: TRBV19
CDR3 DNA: TGTGCCAGTAGTATAGTGGGGGGAGGAAGGGCCAAAAACATTCAGTACTTC
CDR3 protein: CASSIVGGGRAKNIQYF

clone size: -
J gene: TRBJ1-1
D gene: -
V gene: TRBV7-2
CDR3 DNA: TGTGCCAGCAGCTTTTTAAGGAGAAACCCTGAAGCTTTCTTT
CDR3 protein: CASSFLRRNPEAFF

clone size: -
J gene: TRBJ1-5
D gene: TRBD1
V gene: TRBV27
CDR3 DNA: TGTGCCAGCAGAAACAGGGGTACCAATCAGCCCCAGCATTTT
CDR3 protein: CASRNRGTNQPQHF

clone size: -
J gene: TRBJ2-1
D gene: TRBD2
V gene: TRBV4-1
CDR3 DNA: TGCGCCAGCAGCCGGGGACTAGCGCGGAGCTCCTACAATGAGCAGTTCTTC
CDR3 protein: CASSRGLARSSYNEQFF

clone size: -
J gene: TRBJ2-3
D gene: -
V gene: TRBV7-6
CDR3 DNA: TGTGCCAGCAGCTTAGCGGCTTGGGGAGCTCTCACAGATACGCAGTATTTT
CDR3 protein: CASSLAAWGALTDTQYF